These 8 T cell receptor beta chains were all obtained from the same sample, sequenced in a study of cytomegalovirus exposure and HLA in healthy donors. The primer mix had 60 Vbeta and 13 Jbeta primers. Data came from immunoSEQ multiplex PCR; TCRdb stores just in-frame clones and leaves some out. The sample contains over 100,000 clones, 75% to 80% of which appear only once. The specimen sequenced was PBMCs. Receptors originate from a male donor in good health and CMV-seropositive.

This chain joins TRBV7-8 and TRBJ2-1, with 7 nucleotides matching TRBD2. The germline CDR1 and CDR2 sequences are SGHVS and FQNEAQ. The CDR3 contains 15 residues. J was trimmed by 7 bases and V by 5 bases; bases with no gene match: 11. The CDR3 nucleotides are TGTGCCAGCAGCCAAGGGACGTGGGAGGGGAATGAGCAGTTCTTC. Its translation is CASSQGTWEGNEQFF.

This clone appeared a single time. The CDR3 sequence: CASSLEAGGYNEQFF. CDR3 bases: TGCGCCAGCAGCTTGGAGGCGGGGGGTTACAATGAGCAGTTCTTC. The chain combines TRBV5-1 with TRBJ2-1; 8 bases are a match to TRBD2. V lost 0 bases to trimming and J lost 4 bases; unmatched junction nucleotides: 3. Germline-derived CDR1 and CDR2 are SGHRS and YFSETQ. This CDR3 region has 15 residues.

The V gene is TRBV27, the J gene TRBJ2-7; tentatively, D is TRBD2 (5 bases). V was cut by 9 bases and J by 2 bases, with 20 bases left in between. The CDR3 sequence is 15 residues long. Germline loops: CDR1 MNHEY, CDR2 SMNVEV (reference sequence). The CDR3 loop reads CASSAGFRPTYEQYF. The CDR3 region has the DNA TGTGCCAGTAGCGCCGGGTTTAGGCCTACCTACGAGCAGTACTTC.

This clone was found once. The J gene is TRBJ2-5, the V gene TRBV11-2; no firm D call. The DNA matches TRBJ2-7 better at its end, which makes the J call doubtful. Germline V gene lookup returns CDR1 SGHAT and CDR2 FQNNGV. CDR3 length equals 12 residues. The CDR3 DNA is TGTGCCAGCAGCTTATTTTCATACGAGCAGTACTTC. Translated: CASSLFSYEQYF.

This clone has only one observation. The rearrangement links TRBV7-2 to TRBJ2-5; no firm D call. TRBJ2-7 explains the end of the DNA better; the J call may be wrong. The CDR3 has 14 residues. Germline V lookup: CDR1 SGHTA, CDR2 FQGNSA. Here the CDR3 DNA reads TGTGCCAGCAGCTTAGCGCTAGTCCCGTACGAGCAGTACTTC. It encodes CASSLALVPYEQYF.

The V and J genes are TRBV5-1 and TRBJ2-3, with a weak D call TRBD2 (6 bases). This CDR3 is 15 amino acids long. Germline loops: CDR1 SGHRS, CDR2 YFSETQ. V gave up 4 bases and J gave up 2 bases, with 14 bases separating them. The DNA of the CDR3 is TGCGCCAGCAGCGACCAGCGGGCACACACAGATACGCAGTATTTT. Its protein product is CASSDQRAHTDTQYF.

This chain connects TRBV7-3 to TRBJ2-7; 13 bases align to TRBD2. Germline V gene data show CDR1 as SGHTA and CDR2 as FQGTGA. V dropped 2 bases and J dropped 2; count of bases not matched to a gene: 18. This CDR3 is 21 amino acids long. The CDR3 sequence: CASSLRMGGTSGTRGTYEQYF. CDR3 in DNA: TGTGCCAGCAGCTTACGGATGGGAGGGACTAGCGGGACCAGGGGTACCTACGAGCAGTACTTC.

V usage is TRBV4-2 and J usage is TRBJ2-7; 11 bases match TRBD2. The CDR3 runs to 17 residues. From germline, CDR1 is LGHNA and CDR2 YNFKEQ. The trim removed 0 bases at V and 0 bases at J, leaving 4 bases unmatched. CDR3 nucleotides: TGTGCCAGCAGCCAAGATTTTGGGACTAGCGGCTCCTACGAGCAGTACTTC. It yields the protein CASSQDFGTSGSYEQYF.